Below are 31 T cell receptor beta chains sequenced from a single sample in a study of blood T cell repertoires in COVID-19. The table came from immunoSEQ multiplex PCR; TCRdb's copy has only in-frame clones and leaves some out. The sample shows 300,000 or so clones, roughly 88% of them seen only once. Sequencing used peripheral blood. The receptors were sampled from a young woman with COVID-19, enrolled during active disease.

This clone showed up just once. V gene TRBV19 combines with J gene TRBJ1-1, with D perhaps matching TRBD1 (6 bases). Germline CDR1 is LNHDA and CDR2 is SQIVND (reference sequence). The ends were cut back, 6 bases at V and 0 bases at J, with 14 bases in the middle. This CDR3 contains 15 residues. In nucleotides, the CDR3 is TGTGCCAGTAGCGTACAGGGCGCCCTGAACACTGAAGCTTTCTTT. This codes for CASSVQGALNTEAFF.

The chain links TRBV9 to TRBJ1-2, with D possibly TRBD1 on 5 matching bases. CDR3 size: 11 residues. Per the germline V gene, CDR1 is SGDLS and CDR2 is YYNGEE. V dropped 4 bases and J dropped 7 bases, with 8 bases sitting between them. In nucleotides, the CDR3 is TGTGCCAGCAGCAGCGACAGTGGCTACACCTTC. Translated: CASSSDSGYTF.

This chain connects TRBV7-2 to TRBJ2-3, with D perhaps matching TRBD2 (6 bases). V dropped 1 base and J dropped 6 bases, with 14 bases sitting between them. In germline, CDR1 is SGHTA, CDR2 FQGNSA. The CDR3 runs to 15 residues. CDR3 amino acids: CASSLEGLATDTQYF. In nucleotides, the CDR3 is TGTGCCAGCAGCTTAGAAGGCCTAGCGACGGATACGCAGTATTTT.

This clone has only one observation. The chain carries TRBV4-2 and TRBJ2-2; D is unresolved. Germline loops: CDR1 LGHNA, CDR2 YNFKEQ. The CDR3 sequence is 12 residues long. V lost 3 bases, J lost 8 bases, and 7 bases lay in between. CDR3 nucleotides: TGTGCCAGCAGCCACTCGGAGGGGGAGCTGTTTTTT. Encoded protein: CASSHSEGELFF.

V gene TRBV27 combines with J gene TRBJ2-3; TRBD1 agrees at 8 bases. Germline loops: CDR1 MNHEY, CDR2 SMNVEV (reference sequence). V dropped 5 bases and J dropped 6; count of bases not matched to a gene: 7. This CDR3 has 14 residues. The CDR3 coding sequence is TGTGCCAGCAGTCAGGACAGGGCGGGGGATACGCAGTATTTT. This sequence encodes CASSQDRAGDTQYF.

V is TRBV5-1 and J is TRBJ2-7; tentatively, D is TRBD2 (5 bases). CDR3 length equals 14 residues. CDR1 and CDR2 from the germline V gene are SGHRS and YFSETQ. V was cut by 2 bases and J by 6 bases, with 15 bases left in between. Written as DNA, the CDR3 is TGCGCCAGCAGCTTCAGCGGCTCTCCTGGCGAGCAGTACTTC. This translates into CASSFSGSPGEQYF.

Details on this clone: The sample carries other DNA sequences with the same CDR3. This CDR3 is CASSFTGLNTEAFF. The CDR3 DNA reads TGCGCCAGCAGCTTTACAGGATTGAACACTGAAGCTTTCTTT. The rearrangement uses TRBV5-1 and TRBJ1-1; tentative D call: TRBD1 (5 bases). Germline assignment: CDR1 SGHRS and CDR2 YFSETQ. CDR3 length: 14 amino acids. Trimming took 2 bases from V and 0 from J, leaving 8 bases between them.

This rearrangement joins TRBV11-3 to TRBJ2-5, with unresolved D. V was clipped by 0 bases and J by 0 bases, with 2 bases between them. Per germline, CDR1 SGHNT and CDR2 YENEEA. CDR3 size: 13 residues. CDR3: CASSLDYQETQYF. CDR3 DNA sequence: TGTGCCAGCAGCTTAGACTACCAAGAGACCCAGTACTTC.

J is TRBJ1-5 and V is TRBV5-6, with 7 bases aligning to TRBD1. This CDR3 has 15 amino acids. With 4 bases clipped from V and 4 bases from J, the junction kept 8 bases outside the gene matches. From germline, CDR1 is SGHDT and CDR2 YYEEEE. DNA of the CDR3: TGTGCCAGCAGCCCAAACGGACAGGCGAATCAGCCCCAGCATTTT. Residues: CASSPNGQANQPQHF.

The rearrangement links TRBV28 to TRBJ1-1; possibly TRBD1 for D (5 bases). This CDR3 is built from 11 residues. Trimming took off 11 bases at V and 3 bases at J, with 10 bases between the two ends. Germline CDR1 MDHEN, CDR2 SYDVKM. CDR3 coding DNA: TGTGCCTCTAAGGGGTACACTGAAGCTTTCTTT. This encodes CASKGYTEAFF.

The chain carries TRBV10-3 and TRBJ1-4; D perhaps matches TRBD1 (5 bases). The germline gives CDR1 ENHRY, CDR2 SYGVKD. CDR3 size: 14 residues. The V and J ends lost 3 bases and 6 bases respectively, with 11 bases between them. The CDR3 DNA follows: TGTGCCATCAGTGACGGGGGGGGTTATGAAAAACTGTTTTTT. As protein: CAISDGGGYEKLFF.

The J gene is TRBJ2-3, the V gene TRBV3-1 (or the pseudogene TRBV3-2); 12 positions match TRBD2. Germline V gives CDR1 LGHDT, CDR2 YNNKEL (reference sequence). V gave up 2 bases and J gave up 3 bases; unmatched junction bases: 6. The CDR3 has 17 residues. CDR3 coding DNA: TGTGCCAGCAGCCAACGGAGAGGACTAGCGGGGACAGATACGCAGTATTTT. Encoded protein: CASSQRRGLAGTDTQYF.

The chain couples TRBV7-2 to TRBJ2-2, with D possibly matching TRBD1 (5 bases). The germline V gene encodes CDR1 SGHTA and CDR2 FQGNSA. The CDR3 extends over 15 amino acids. V was clipped by 6 bases and J by 1 base, with 12 bases between them. CDR3 loop: CASRPWGRNTGELFF. The CDR3 nucleotides are TGTGCCAGCAGACCATGGGGCAGGAACACCGGGGAGCTGTTTTTT.

V is TRBV5-5 and J is TRBJ2-5; 7 nucleotides agree with TRBD1. This CDR3 comprises 13 residues. Germline CDR1 SGHKS, CDR2 YYEKEE (reference sequence). The V gene end was trimmed by 3 bases and the J gene end by 3 bases; junction bases not matched to a gene: 2. CDR3 in amino acids: CASSSGTEETQYF. For the CDR3, the DNA is TGTGCCAGCAGCTCTGGGACAGAAGAGACCCAGTACTTC.

The chain recombines TRBV6-5 with TRBJ1-1, with D perhaps matching TRBD1 (5 bases). V lost 6 bases and J 7 bases, leaving 9 bases between the germline ends. CDR1 and CDR2 (germline): MNHEY, SVGAGI. CDR3 size: 11 residues. CDR3 bases: TGTGCCAGCAGAAGAACAGGTGAAGCTTTCTTT. Translation: CASRRTGEAFF.

This chain links TRBV14 with TRBJ1-5, with 8 bases that match TRBD1. This CDR3 comprises 14 residues. Germline lookup yields CDR1 SGHDN and CDR2 FVKESK. The trim removed 4 bases at V and 8 bases at J, leaving 7 bases unmatched. The CDR3 region is CASSLTGDGKPQHF. The CDR3 DNA is TGTGCCAGCAGCCTGACAGGGGATGGAAAGCCCCAGCATTTT. Variable domain in full (rest from reference TRBV14 and TRBJ1-5): EAGVTQFPSHSVIEKGQTVTLRCDPISGHDNLYWYRRVMGKEIKFLLHFVKESKQDESGMPNNRFLAERTGGTYSTLKVQPAELEDSGVYFCASSLTGDGKPQHFGDGTRLSIL.

The gene calls are TRBV3-1 (or the pseudogene TRBV3-2) and TRBJ1-1, with 7 nucleotides matching TRBD1. With V trimmed by 3 bases and J by 4 bases, 8 bases remained unmatched. In germline, CDR1 is LGHDT, CDR2 YNNKEL (reference sequence). CDR3 length equals 15 residues. CDR3 nucleotides: TGTGCCAGCAGCCAGCCTCGACAGGGTGCCACTGAAGCTTTCTTT. It translates to CASSQPRQGATEAFF.

This clone is a singleton in its sample. The rearrangement uses TRBV6-1 and TRBJ2-3; 14 nucleotides line up with TRBD2. This CDR3 region has 20 residues. J was trimmed by 0 bases and V by 3 bases; bases with no gene match: 11. CDR1 MNHNS and CDR2 SASEGT come from the germline V gene. The CDR3 DNA follows: TGTGCCAGCAGTGATTTGCGGACTAGCGGGAGGAGTACTAGCACAGATACGCAGTATTTT. It yields the protein CASSDLRTSGRSTSTDTQYF.

J is TRBJ1-1 and V is TRBV6-5; no clear D gene. In germline, CDR1 is MNHEY, CDR2 SVGAGI. V was clipped by 6 bases and J by 1 base, with 9 bases between them. The CDR3 totals 13 residues. The CDR3 protein is CASRKAGNTEAFF. The CDR3 DNA follows: TGTGCCAGCAGGAAGGCAGGGAACACTGAAGCTTTCTTT.

The J gene is TRBJ1-1, the V gene TRBV5-5; 7 nucleotides agree with TRBD1. The CDR3 is made up of 16 amino acids. CDR1 is SGHKS and CDR2 is YYEKEE in the germline V gene (reference sequence). With 1 base clipped from V and 1 base from J, the junction kept 7 bases outside the gene matches. CDR3 region: CASSLFSGTANTEAFF. The DNA for the CDR3 is TGTGCCAGCAGCTTGTTTAGCGGGACAGCGAACACTGAAGCTTTCTTT.

The genes are TRBV5-1 and TRBJ2-4; D perhaps matches TRBD2 (5 bases). Germline CDR1 and CDR2: SGHRS and YFSETQ. Deletions cut 1 base from V and 6 bases from J, with 17 bases between. The CDR3 loop spans 16 amino acids. Here the CDR3 DNA reads TGCGCCAGCAGCTTGACGGCTGGCGCAGGACTAAACATTCAGTACTTC. Protein product: CASSLTAGAGLNIQYF.

The V and J genes are TRBV28 and TRBJ2-1; D perhaps matches TRBD2 (7 bases). Trimming took off 3 bases at V and 0 bases at J, with 12 bases between the two ends. Germline lookup yields CDR1 MDHEN and CDR2 SYDVKM. The CDR3 is 16 amino acids. The CDR3 sequence is CASSFRGRASYNEQFF. The CDR3 bases are TGTGCCAGCAGTTTTAGGGGGAGGGCCTCCTACAATGAGCAGTTCTTC.

The rearrangement joins TRBV19 to TRBJ1-3; 7 nucleotides align to TRBD1. The V gene's germline CDR1 is LNHDA and CDR2 SQIVND (reference sequence). The CDR3 contains 14 residues. The J segment lost 0 bases and the V segment lost 9 bases, leaving 5 bases of the junction unmatched. CDR3 sequence: CASSTGFSGNTIYF. CDR3 DNA sequence: TGTGCCAGCTCGACAGGGTTCTCTGGAAACACCATATATTTT.

The chain uses TRBV30 and TRBJ1-3, with a weak D call TRBD1 (6 bases). Germline values: CDR1 GTSNPN, CDR2 SVGIG (reference sequence). The CDR3 consists of 14 residues. V dropped 1 base and J dropped 2 bases, with 9 bases sitting between them. The CDR3 protein is CAWSEGGPGNTIYF. DNA of the CDR3: TGTGCCTGGAGTGAGGGGGGGCCTGGAAACACCATATATTTT. The full variable domain, completed using reference TRBV30 and TRBJ1-3, is SQTIHQWPATLVQPVGSPLSLECTVEGTSNPNLYWYRQAAGRGLQLLFYSVGIGQISSEVPQNLSASRPQDRQFILSSKKLLLSDSGFYLCAWSEGGPGNTIYFGEGSWLTVV.

The rearrangement uses TRBV6-5 and TRBJ1-1; the D gene is possibly TRBD1 (6 bases). This CDR3 is built from 15 residues. CDR1 MNHEY and CDR2 SVGAGI come from the germline V gene. V was clipped by 4 bases and J by 0 bases, with 12 bases between them. The CDR3, as DNA: TGTGCCAGCAGTTCCTACAGGGTGATGAACACTGAAGCTTTCTTT. It yields the protein CASSSYRVMNTEAFF.

V and J are TRBV14 and TRBJ2-1; D might be TRBD2 (6 bases). Germline assignment: CDR1 SGHDN and CDR2 FVKESK. V was pared by 0 bases and J by 0 bases, with 21 bases between. The CDR3 is 20 amino acids. CDR3 in amino acids: CASSQDNPLLAASSYNEQFF. The CDR3 coding sequence is TGTGCCAGCAGCCAAGATAACCCTTTACTAGCAGCTAGCTCCTACAATGAGCAGTTCTTC.

The genes are TRBV6-5 and TRBJ2-5, with D tentatively TRBD2 (5 bases). V was shortened by 0 bases and J by 4 bases, with 9 bases between the two germline ends. From germline, CDR1 is MNHEY and CDR2 SVGAGI. The CDR3 loop spans 14 amino acids. DNA for the CDR3: TGTGCCAGCAGTTACTCTGAGGGTCGAGAGACCCAGTACTTC. This translates into CASSYSEGRETQYF.

V gene TRBV24-1 combines with J gene TRBJ2-3, with D maybe TRBD1 (6 bases). The CDR3 runs to 14 residues. V was clipped by 6 bases and J by 0 bases, with 9 bases between them. Germline CDR1 KGHDR, CDR2 SFDVKD. The chain's CDR3 is CATSRTASTDTQYF. DNA for the CDR3: TGTGCCACCAGTAGGACAGCTAGCACAGATACGCAGTATTTT.

The chain has TRBV7-6 and TRBJ1-2; 9 bases fit TRBD1. Germline CDR1 SGHVS, CDR2 FNYEAQ. V lost 0 bases, J lost 4 bases, and 6 bases stayed unmatched. There are 16 residues in the CDR3. The chain's CDR3 is CASSLAATGGSYGYTF. CDR3 coding DNA: TGTGCCAGCAGCTTAGCGGCCACAGGGGGCAGCTATGGCTACACCTTC.

The CDR3 DNA follows: TGCAGTGCTAGTCTGACAGGGGGTGGCTACACCTTC. This codes for CSASLTGGGYTF. The chain has TRBV20-1 and TRBJ1-2; 9 nucleotides line up with TRBD1. Germline-derived CDR1 and CDR2 are DFQATT and SNEGSKA (reference sequence). This CDR3 has 12 amino acids. J gave up 7 bases and V 3 bases, and 3 bases lay outside the gene matches.

CDR3 in amino acids: CASKVGGYQPQHF. The DNA for the CDR3 is TGTGCCAGCAAGGTTGGGGGGTATCAGCCCCAGCATTTT. The chain joins TRBV6-5 to TRBJ1-5; possibly TRBD1 for D (5 bases). The germline V gene encodes CDR1 MNHEY and CDR2 SVGAGI. There are 13 residues in the CDR3. The ends were cut back, 7 bases at V and 5 bases at J, with 12 bases in the middle.